Detailed here is one TCR beta chain. This entry comes from a study of cytomegalovirus exposure and HLA in healthy donors. Both 60 Vbeta primers and 13 Jbeta primers went into the PCR. The table came from immunoSEQ multiplex PCR; TCRdb's copy has only in-frame clones and leaves some out. The data hold about 82,000 clones, with roughly 80% observed a single time. The CDR3 sequence is 15 residues long. Germline assignment: CDR1 SEHNR and CDR2 FQNEAQ (reference sequence). With 8 bases removed from V and 3 bases from J, the gap between germline ends came to 18 bases. The chain carries TRBV7-9 and TRBJ2-3; D is possibly TRBD2 (5 bases). The specimen was PBMCs. This TCR derives from a man aged 45-60 years in good health and CMV-seronegative. In nucleotides, the CDR3 is TGTGCCAGCCTCGCCCCGAGCGAGGGAACAGATACGCAGTATTTT. Residues: CASLAPSEGTDTQYF.